One and the same sample provided the 8 T cell receptor beta chains below, sequenced in a study of T cells in Graves' hyperthyroidism and ophthalmopathy. RNA transcripts gave rise to amplified TCR beta CDR3 regions. First-round RT-PCR of the TCR CDR3 relied on the HTBI primer set. TCRdb processed the multiplex PCR reads anew with MiXCR; each CDR3 protein has one entry. The sample lists roughly 520,000 distinct CDR3 sequences, roughly a quarter occurring once. The sequencing input was blood. These receptors were obtained from a woman in her twenties or thirties with Graves' ophthalmopathy.

In this sample, this clonotype turned up many times. The chain has TRBV29-1 and TRBJ2-7, with 7 bases matching TRBD1. CDR1 and CDR2 (germline): SQVTM, ANQGSEA. The V gene end was trimmed by 7 bases and the J gene end by 6 bases; junction bases not matched to a gene: 12. The CDR3 runs to 13 residues. The CDR3 loop reads CSATGTEVTEQYF. For the CDR3, the DNA is TGCAGCGCTACCGGGACAGAGGTTACCGAGCAGTACTTC.

In this sample, this clonotype turned up many times. The chain is built from TRBV15 and TRBJ2-7; D remains ambiguous. The V end lost 6 bases, the J end lost 3 bases, and 15 bases lay between the germline ends. The CDR3 is made up of 14 amino acids. Germline lookup yields CDR1 LNHNV and CDR2 YYDKDF (reference sequence). The CDR3 protein is CATSGVDEVYEQYF. CDR3 DNA: TGTGCCACCAGTGGAGTGGACGAAGTCTACGAGCAGTACTTC.

The chain links TRBV19 to TRBJ1-1; TRBD1 aligns across 7 bases. This CDR3 has 14 amino acids. V shed 7 bases and J 6 bases; nucleotides not matched to a gene: 11. The germline CDR1 and CDR2 sequences are LNHDA and SQIVND (reference sequence). This CDR3 is CASIPTGTGAEAFF. CDR3 nucleotide sequence: TGTGCCAGTATCCCGACAGGGACGGGCGCTGAAGCTTTCTTT. The full variable domain, in which reference TRBV19 and TRBJ1-1 provide the parts outside the CDR3, is DGGITQSPKYLFRKEGQNVTLSCEQNLNHDAMYWYRQDPGQGLRLIYYSQIVNDFQKGDIAEGYSVSREKKESFPLTVTSAQKNPTAFYLCASIPTGTGAEAFFGQGTRLTVV.

This clonotype was recorded at least ten times. V usage is TRBV7-2 and J usage is TRBJ1-5; D is unclear. The CDR3 runs to 12 residues. The V and J ends lost 1 base and 11 bases respectively, with 9 bases between them. The V gene's germline CDR1 is SGHTA and CDR2 FQGNSA. This chain's CDR3 is CASSLEVGTQHF. As DNA, the CDR3 is TGTGCCAGCAGCTTAGAGGTGGGAACCCAGCATTTT.

This clonotype was seen repeatedly, ten times or more. The chain couples TRBV5-6 to TRBJ1-1, with D uncertain. Trimming took 4 bases from V and 7 from J, leaving 20 bases between them. CDR1 is SGHDT and CDR2 is YYEEEE in the germline V gene. CDR3 length equals 15 residues. CDR3 nucleotide sequence: TGTGCCAGCAGCCCCCGGCTCGGGCAAACTAGTGAAGCTTTCTTT. Encoded protein: CASSPRLGQTSEAFF.

This clonotype was counted only a few times. The chain carries TRBV12-3 or TRBV12-4 and TRBJ1-2; possibly TRBD1 for D (6 bases). This CDR3 is built from 15 residues. Trimming left V 6 bases short and J 0 bases short, with 14 bases between. DNA for the CDR3: TGTGCCAGCAGCCAGGGGAACCTGGCTAACTATGGCTACACCTTC. Translation: CASSQGNLANYGYTF.

The chain couples TRBV27 to TRBJ1-2; no clear D. The CDR3 runs 14 residues. Germline V gives CDR1 MNHEY, CDR2 SMNVEV (reference sequence). V was shortened by 5 bases and J by 4 bases, with 14 bases between the two germline ends. DNA of the CDR3: TGTGCCAGCAGTCCTCACCAGGTTTCCTATGGCTACACCTTC. It specifies CASSPHQVSYGYTF.

In this sample, this clonotype turned up many times. V is TRBV7-3 and J is TRBJ2-2; no reliable D call. Germline lookup yields CDR1 SGHTA and CDR2 FQGTGA. There are 14 residues in the CDR3. Trimming left V 5 bases short and J 6 bases short, with 13 bases between. The CDR3 sequence: CASSQSRTAGELFF. For the CDR3, the DNA is TGTGCCAGCAGCCAATCCCGGACCGCCGGGGAGCTGTTTTTT.